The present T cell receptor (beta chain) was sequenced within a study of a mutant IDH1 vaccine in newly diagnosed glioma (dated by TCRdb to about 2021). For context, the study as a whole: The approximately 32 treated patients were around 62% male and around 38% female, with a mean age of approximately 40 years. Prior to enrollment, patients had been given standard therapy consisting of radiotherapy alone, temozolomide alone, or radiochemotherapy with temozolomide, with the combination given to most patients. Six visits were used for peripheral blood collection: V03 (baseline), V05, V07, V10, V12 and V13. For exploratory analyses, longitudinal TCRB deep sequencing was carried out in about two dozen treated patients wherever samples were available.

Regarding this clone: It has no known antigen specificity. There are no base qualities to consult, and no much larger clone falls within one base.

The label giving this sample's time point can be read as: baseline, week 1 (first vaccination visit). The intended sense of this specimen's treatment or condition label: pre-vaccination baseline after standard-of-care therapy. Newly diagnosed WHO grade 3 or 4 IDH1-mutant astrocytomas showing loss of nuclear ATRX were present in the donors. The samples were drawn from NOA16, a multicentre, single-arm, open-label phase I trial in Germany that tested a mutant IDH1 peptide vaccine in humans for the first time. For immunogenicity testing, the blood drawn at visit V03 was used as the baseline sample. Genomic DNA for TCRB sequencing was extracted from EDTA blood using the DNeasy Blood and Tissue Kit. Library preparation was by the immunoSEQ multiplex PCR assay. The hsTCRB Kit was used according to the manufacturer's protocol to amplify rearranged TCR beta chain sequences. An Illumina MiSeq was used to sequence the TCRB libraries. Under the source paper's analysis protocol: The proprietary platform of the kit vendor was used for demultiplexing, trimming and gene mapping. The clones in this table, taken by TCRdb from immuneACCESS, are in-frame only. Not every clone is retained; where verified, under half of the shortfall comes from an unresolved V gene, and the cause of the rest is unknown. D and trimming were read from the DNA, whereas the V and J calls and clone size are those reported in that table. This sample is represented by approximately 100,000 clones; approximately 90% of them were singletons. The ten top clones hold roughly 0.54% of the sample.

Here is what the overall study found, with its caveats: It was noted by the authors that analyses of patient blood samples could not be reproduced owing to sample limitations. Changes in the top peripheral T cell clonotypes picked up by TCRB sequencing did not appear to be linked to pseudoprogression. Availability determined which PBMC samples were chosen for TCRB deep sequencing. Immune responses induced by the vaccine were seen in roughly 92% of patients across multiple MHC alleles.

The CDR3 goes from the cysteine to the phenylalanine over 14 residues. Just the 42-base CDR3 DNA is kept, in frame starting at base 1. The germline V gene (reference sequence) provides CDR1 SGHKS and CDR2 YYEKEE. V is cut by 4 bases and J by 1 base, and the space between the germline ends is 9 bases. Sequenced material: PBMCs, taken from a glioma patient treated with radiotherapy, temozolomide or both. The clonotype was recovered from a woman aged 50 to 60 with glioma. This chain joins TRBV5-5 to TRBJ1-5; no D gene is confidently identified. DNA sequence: TGTGCCAGCAGCCCACGGGAGAGCAATCAGCCCCAGCATTTT. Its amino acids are CASSPRESNQPQHF.